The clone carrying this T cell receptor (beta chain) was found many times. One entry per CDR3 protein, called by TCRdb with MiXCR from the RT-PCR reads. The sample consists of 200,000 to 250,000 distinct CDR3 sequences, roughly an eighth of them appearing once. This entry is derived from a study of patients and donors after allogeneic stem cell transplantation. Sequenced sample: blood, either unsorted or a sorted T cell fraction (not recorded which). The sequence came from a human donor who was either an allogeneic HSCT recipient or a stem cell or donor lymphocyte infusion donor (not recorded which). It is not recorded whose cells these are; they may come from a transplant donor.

The CDR3 coding sequence is TGTGCCACCAGCAGAGTCAGGGCCCCCCTCTCCTACGAGCAGTACTTC. Translation gives CATSRVRAPLSYEQYF. The V gene is TRBV15, the J gene TRBJ2-7, with D possibly being TRBD1 (5 bases). The germline V gene has CDR1 LNHNV and CDR2 YYDKDF (reference sequence). This CDR3 has 16 amino acids. Trimming cost V 1 base and J 0 bases, with 13 bases left between them.